This T cell receptor (beta chain) is drawn from a study of shared clonotypes between healthy human individuals. To note about this clone: What it recognizes is unknown.

Study outcomes and limitations: Shared clonotypes across all four donors exceeded non-shared ones in generation probability. Estimated richness was generally greater in naive than memory subsets. The expectation was that sequencing depth would affect clonotype sharing among donors.

CDR1 LNHDA and CDR2 SQIVND come from the germline V gene (reference sequence). The ends lost 5 bases at V and 2 bases at J; junction bases unmatched: 9. The CDR3 has 15 residues. At a deep level, the assay was run. The protocol was immunoSEQ multiplex PCR, while the TCRdb copy is restricted to in-frame clones and leaves out a portion. The profile covers fewer than 3 million clones, with approximately 90% appearing a single time and 0.3% to 0.4% taken by the ten largest. The chain carries TRBV19 and TRBJ2-7; 7 bases are shared with TRBD1. The TCR sequence derives from a young man in good health. Some clones in this sample may be carry-over from other donors' samples. The sample was naive CD4+ T cells from PBMCs. The subset was: CD45RA+ positively selected. As DNA, the CDR3 is TGTGCCAGTAGTCTCTACCGACAGGGAACCTACGAGCAGTACTTC. Translation: CASSLYRQGTYEQYF. Drawing the rest from reference TRBV19 and TRBJ2-7, the complete variable domain is DGGITQSPKYLFRKEGQNVTLSCEQNLNHDAMYWYRQDPGQGLRLIYYSQIVNDFQKGDIAEGYSVSREKKESFPLTVTSAQKNPTAFYLCASSLYRQGTYEQYFGPGTRLTVT.